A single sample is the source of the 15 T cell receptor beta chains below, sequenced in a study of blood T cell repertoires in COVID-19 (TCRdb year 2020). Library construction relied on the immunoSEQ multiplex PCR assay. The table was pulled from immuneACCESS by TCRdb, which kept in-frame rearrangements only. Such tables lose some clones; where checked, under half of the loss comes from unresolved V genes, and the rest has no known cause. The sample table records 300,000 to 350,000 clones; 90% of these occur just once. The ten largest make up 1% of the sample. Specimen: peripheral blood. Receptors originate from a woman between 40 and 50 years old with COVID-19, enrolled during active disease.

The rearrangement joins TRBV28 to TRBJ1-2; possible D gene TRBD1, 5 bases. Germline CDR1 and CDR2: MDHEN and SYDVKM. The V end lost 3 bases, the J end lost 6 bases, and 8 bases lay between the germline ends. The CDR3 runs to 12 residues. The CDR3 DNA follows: TGTGCCAGCAGTTTGTGGGGGGATGGCTACACCTTC. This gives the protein CASSLWGDGYTF.

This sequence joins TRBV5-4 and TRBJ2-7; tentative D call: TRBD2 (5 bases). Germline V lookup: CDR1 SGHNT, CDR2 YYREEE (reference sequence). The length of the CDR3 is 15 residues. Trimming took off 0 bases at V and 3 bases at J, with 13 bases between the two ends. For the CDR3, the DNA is TGTGCCAGCAGCTTGGCCCCGGACTGGGACTACGAGCAGTACTTC. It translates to CASSLAPDWDYEQYF. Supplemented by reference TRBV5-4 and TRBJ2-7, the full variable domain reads ETGVTQSPTHLIKTRGQQVTLRCSSQSGHNTVSWYQQALGQGPQFIFQYYREEENGRGNFPPRFSGLQFPNYSSELNVNALELDDSALYLCASSLAPDWDYEQYFGPGTRLTVT.

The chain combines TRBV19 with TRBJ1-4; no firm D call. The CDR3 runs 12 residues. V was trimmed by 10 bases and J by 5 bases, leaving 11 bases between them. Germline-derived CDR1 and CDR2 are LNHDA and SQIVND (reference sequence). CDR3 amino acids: CATHPGNEKLFF. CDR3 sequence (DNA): TGTGCCACCCACCCGGGGAATGAAAAACTGTTTTTT.

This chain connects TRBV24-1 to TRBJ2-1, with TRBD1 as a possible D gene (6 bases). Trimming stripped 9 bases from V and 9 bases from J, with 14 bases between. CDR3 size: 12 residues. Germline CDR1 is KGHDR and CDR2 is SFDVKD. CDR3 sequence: CATAKTGFEQFF. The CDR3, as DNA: TGTGCCACCGCTAAAACAGGGTTTGAGCAGTTCTTC.

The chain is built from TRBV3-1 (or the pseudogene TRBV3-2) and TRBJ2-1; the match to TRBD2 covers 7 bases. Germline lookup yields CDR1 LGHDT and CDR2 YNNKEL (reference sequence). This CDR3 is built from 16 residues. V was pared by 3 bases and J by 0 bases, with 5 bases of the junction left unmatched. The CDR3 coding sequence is TGTGCCAGCAGCCATACGGGAGGAAGCTCCTACAATGAGCAGTTCTTC. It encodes CASSHTGGSSYNEQFF.

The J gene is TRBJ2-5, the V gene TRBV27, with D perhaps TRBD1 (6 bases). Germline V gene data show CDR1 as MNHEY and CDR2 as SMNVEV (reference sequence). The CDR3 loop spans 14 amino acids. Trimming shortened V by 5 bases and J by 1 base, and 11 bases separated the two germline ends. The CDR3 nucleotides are TGTGCCAGCAGTCCCCGGACAGCCCAAGAGACCCAGTACTTC. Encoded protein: CASSPRTAQETQYF.

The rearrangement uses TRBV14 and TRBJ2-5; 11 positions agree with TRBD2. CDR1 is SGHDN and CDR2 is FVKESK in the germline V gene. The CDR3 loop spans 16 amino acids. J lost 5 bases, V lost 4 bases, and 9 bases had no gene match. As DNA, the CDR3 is TGTGCCAGCAGCCCCCCGGGACTAGCGGCCCTTGAGACCCAGTACTTC. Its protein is CASSPPGLAALETQYF.

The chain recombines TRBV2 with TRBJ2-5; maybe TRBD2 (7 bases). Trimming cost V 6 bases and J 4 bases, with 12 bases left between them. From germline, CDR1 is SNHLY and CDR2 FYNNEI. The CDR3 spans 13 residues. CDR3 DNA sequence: TGTGCCAGCAGGCAAGGGGGGGGAGAGACCCAGTACTTC. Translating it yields CASRQGGGETQYF.

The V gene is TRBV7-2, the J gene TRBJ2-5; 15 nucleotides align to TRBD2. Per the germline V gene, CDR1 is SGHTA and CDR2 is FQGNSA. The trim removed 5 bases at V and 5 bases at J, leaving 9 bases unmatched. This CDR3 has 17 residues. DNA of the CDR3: TGTGCCAGCAGCACGATGGGACTAGCGGGAGGTTGGGAGACCCAGTACTTC. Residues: CASSTMGLAGGWETQYF.

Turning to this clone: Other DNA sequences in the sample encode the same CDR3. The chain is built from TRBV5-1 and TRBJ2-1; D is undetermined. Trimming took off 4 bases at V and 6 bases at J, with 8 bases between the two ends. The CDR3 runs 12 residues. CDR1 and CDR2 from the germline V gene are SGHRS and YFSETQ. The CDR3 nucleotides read TGCGCCAGCAGCCCCCCCGGCAATGAGCAGTTCTTC. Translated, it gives CASSPPGNEQFF.

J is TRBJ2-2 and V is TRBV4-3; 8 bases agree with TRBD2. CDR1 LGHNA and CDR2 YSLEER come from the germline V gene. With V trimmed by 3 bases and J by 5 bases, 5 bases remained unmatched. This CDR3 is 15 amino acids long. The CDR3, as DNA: TGCGCCAGCAGCCAGGGGAGCGGGAGAACCGGGGAGCTGTTTTTT. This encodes CASSQGSGRTGELFF.

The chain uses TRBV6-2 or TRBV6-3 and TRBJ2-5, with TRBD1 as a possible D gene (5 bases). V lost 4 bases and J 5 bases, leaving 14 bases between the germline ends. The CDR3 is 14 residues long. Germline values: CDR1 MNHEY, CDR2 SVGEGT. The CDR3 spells CASSSGAMRETQYF. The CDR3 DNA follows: TGTGCCAGCAGTTCTGGGGCCATGAGGGAGACCCAGTACTTC.

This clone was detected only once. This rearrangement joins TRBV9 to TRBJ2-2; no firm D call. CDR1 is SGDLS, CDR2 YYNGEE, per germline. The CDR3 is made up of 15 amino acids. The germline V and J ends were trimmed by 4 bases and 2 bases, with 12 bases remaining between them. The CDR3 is CASSYATFNTGELFF. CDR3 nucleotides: TGTGCCAGCAGCTACGCGACTTTTAACACCGGGGAGCTGTTTTTT.

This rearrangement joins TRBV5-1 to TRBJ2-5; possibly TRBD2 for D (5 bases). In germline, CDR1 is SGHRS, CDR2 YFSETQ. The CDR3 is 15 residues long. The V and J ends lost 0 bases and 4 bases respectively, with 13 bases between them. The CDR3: CASSLALASGETQYF. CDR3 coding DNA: TGCGCCAGCAGCTTGGCATTAGCGTCGGGAGAGACCCAGTACTTC.

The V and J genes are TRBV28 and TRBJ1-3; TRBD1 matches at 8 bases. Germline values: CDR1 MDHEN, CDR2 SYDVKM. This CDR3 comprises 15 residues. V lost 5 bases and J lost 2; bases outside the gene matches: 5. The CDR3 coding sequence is TGTGCCAGCAGTGTTGACAGGGGAGCTGGAAACACCATATATTTT. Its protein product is CASSVDRGAGNTIYF.